This T cell receptor beta chain came from a study of response to subunit inactivated influenza vaccine. This clonotype was counted between two and nine times. Its specificity is unknown. MiXCR, applied by TCRdb to the RT-PCR reads, yields one record per CDR3 protein. The top ten hold roughly 3.1% of the sample, which has about 500,000 distinct CDR3 sequences, about 15% seen once. Whole-study results and caveats: It was suggested by the authors that few new T cells are recruited by each seasonal influenza vaccination.

The trim removed 0 bases at V and 2 bases at J, leaving 6 bases unmatched. The CDR3 extends over 16 amino acids. CDR1 is SGDLS and CDR2 is YYNGEE in the germline V gene. This sequence originates from a man between 45 and 75 years old who received an inactivated influenza vaccine. The sample in question was CD4+ T cells sorted from PBMCs, obtained roughly 24 months after vaccination. The gene calls are TRBV9 and TRBJ2-7; 9 bases are shared with TRBD2. CDR3: CASSVAPAGGPYEQYF. In DNA, the CDR3 is TGTGCCAGCAGCGTAGCTCCAGCGGGAGGCCCCTACGAGCAGTACTTC. Complete variable domain (other parts from reference TRBV9 and TRBJ2-7): DSGVTQTPKHLITATGQRVTLRCSPRSGDLSVYWYQQSLDQGLQFLIQYYNGEERAKGNILERFSAQQFPDLHSELNLSSLELGDSALYFCASSVAPAGGPYEQYFGPGTRLTVT.